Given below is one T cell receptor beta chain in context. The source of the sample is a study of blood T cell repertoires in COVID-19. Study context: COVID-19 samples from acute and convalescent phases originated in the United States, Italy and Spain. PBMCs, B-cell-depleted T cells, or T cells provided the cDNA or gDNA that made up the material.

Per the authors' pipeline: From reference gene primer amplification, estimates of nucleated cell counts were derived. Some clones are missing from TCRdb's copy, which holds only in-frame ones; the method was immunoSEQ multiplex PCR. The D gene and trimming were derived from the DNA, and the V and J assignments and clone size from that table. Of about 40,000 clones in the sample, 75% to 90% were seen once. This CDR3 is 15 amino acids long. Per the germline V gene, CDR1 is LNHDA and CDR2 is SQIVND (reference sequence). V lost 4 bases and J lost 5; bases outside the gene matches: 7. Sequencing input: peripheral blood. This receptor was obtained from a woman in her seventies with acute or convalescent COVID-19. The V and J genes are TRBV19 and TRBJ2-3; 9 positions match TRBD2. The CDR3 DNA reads TGTGCCAGTAGTAATAGCGGGAGCCGGCGAGATACGCAGTATTTT. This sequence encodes CASSNSGSRRDTQYF.